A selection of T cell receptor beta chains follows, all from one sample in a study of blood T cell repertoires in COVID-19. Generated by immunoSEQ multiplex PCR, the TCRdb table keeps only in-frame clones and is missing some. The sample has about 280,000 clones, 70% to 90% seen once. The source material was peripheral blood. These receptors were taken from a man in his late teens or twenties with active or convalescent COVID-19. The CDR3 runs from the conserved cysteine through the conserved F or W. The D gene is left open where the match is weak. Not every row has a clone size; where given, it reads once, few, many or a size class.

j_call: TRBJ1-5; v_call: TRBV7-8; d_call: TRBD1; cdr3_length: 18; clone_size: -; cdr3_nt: TGTGCCAGCAGCTCATCCGGGACAGGGATCTACCGCAATCAGCCCCAGCATTTT; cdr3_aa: CASSSSGTGIYRNQPQHF
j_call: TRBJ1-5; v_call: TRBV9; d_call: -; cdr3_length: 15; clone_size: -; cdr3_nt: TGTGCCAGCAGCGAAGGAGAGGGTAGCAATCAGCCCCAGCATTTT; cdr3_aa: CASSEGEGSNQPQHF
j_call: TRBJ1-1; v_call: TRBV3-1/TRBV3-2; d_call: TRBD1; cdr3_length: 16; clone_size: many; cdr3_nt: TGTGCCAGCAGACCGGGGACAGGGAGAGGAGAAAGAGAAGCTTTCTTT; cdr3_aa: CASRPGTGRGEREAFF
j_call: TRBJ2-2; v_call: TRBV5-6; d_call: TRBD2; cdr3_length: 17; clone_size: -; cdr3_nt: TGTGCCAGCAGCTTGGCTTCGAAATTAGCGGGCACCGGGGAGCTGTTTTTT; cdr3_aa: CASSLASKLAGTGELFF
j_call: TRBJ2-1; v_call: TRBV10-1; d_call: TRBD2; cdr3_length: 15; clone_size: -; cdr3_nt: TGCGCCAGCAGTGAGTATCCTAGCGGAAACAATGAGCAGTTCTTC; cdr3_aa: CASSEYPSGNNEQFF
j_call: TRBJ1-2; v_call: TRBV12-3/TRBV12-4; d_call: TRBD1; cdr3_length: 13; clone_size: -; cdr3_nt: TGTGCCAGCACTAAAACAGGGGTATATGGCTACACCTTC; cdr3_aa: CASTKTGVYGYTF
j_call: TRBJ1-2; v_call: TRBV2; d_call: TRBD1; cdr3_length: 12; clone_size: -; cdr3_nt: TGTGCCAGCGGGACAGGGCCCCCTGGCTACACCTTC; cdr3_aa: CASGTGPPGYTF
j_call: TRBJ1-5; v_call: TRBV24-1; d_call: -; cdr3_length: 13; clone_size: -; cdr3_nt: TGTGCCACCAGATCGGGGGGCTGTCAGCCCCAGCATTTT; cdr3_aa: CATRSGGCQPQHF
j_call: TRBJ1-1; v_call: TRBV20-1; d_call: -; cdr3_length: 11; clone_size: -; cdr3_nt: TGCAGTGCCCCGACAGTGACTGAAGCTTTCTTT; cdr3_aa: CSAPTVTEAFF
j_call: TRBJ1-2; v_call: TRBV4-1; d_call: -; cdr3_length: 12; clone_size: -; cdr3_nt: TGCGCCAGCAGCCGGGGGCTTGCAGGCTACACCTTC; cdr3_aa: CASSRGLAGYTF
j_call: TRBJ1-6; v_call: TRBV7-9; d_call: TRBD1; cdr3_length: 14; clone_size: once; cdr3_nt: TGTGCCAGCAGCTTAGGGGACAGGGCGTCACCCCTCCACTTT; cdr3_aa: CASSLGDRASPLHF
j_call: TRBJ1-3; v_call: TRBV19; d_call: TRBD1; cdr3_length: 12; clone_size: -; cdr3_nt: TGTGCCAGTGACAGGGGCGGAAACACCATATATTTT; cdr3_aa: CASDRGGNTIYF
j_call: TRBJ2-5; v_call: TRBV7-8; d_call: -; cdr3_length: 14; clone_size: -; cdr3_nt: TGTGCCAGCGCTTTTCGGGGGGCCAAGGAGACCCAGTACTTC; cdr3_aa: CASAFRGAKETQYF
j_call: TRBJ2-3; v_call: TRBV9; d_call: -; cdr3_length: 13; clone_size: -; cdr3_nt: TGTGCCAGCAGCGTAGGACTGGGAGATACGCAGTATTTT; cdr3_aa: CASSVGLGDTQYF
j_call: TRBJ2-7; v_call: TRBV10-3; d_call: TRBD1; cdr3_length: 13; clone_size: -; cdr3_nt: TGTGCCATCAGTACGACAGGGGAATACGAGCAGTACTTC; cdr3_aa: CAISTTGEYEQYF
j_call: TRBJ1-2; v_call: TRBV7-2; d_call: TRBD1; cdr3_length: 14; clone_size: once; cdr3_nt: TGTGCCAGCAGCTCGGACAGGGGGGGCTATGGCTACACCTTC; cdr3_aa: CASSSDRGGYGYTF
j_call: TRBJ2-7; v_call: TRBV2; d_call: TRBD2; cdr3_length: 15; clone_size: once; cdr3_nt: TGTGCCAGGGCCTCCGGGACTAGTGGTATGAGCGAGCAGTACTTC; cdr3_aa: CARASGTSGMSEQYF
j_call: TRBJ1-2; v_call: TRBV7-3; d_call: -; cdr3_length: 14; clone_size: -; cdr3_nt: TGTGCCAGCAGCTTATCTCAGGGCCCAAGTGGCTACACCTTC; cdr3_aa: CASSLSQGPSGYTF
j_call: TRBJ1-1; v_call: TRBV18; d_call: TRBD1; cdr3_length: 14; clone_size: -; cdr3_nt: TGTGCCAGCTCACTCAGGGGGTATGACACTGAAGCTTTCTTT; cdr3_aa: CASSLRGYDTEAFF
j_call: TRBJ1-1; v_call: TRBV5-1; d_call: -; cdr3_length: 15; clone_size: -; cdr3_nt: TGCGCCAGCAGCTTGGACGCAGGGATGAACACTGAAGCTTTCTTT; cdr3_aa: CASSLDAGMNTEAFF